The 26 T cell receptor beta chains below come from one sample, sequenced in a study of control samples from healthy donors and cancer patients (dated by TCRdb to 2020 to 2022). The library was generated by the immunoSEQ multiplex PCR assay. The table comes from immuneACCESS by way of TCRdb, which keeps in-frame sequences with V and J called. Part of the clones is missing from these tables; in studies checked, under half for an unresolved V gene and the rest for unknown reasons. This sample gives 250,000 to 300,000 clones in total; around 79% of them show up just once. The ten largest make up about 14% of the sample. Sequencing input: PBMCs. Receptors were obtained from a woman aged 55-69 years with lung cancer.

The V call is TRBV19, the J call TRBJ2-2; 13 bases are shared with TRBD2. CDR1 is LNHDA and CDR2 is SQIVND in the germline V gene (reference sequence). This CDR3 has 17 residues. Germline trimming cut 5 bases from V and 6 bases from J; bases unmatched to any gene: 9. The CDR3 spells CASSPKLAGGRSGELFF. The CDR3 DNA sequence: TGTGCCAGTAGTCCAAAACTAGCGGGAGGGCGATCCGGGGAGCTGTTTTTT.

The chain is built from TRBV11-2 and TRBJ1-1; D not resolved. Germline V gene sequence: CDR1 SGHAT, CDR2 FQNNGV. This CDR3 region has 15 residues. V gave up 2 bases and J gave up 0 bases, with 10 bases separating them. The CDR3 nucleotides are TGTGCCAGCAGCTTAACCCCGGGGATGAACACTGAAGCTTTCTTT. Protein sequence: CASSLTPGMNTEAFF.

The chain employs TRBV2 and TRBJ1-4, with TRBD1 identical over 7 bases. The CDR3 covers 13 residues. The ends lost 7 bases at V and 8 bases at J; junction bases unmatched: 7. Germline V gives CDR1 SNHLY, CDR2 FYNNEI. CDR3 sequence reads: CASKRDRGEKLFF. CDR3 bases: TGTGCCAGCAAGCGGGACAGAGGCGAAAAACTGTTTTTT.

The genes are TRBV5-1 and TRBJ1-1; 7 nucleotides match TRBD1. This CDR3 spans 15 amino acids. From germline, CDR1 is SGHRS and CDR2 YFSETQ. The V and J ends lost 4 bases and 4 bases, in that order; junction bases with no gene match: 10. CDR3 sequence (DNA): TGCGCCAGCAGCGGGACGACAGGGCGCCGCACTGAAGCTTTCTTT. It encodes CASSGTTGRRTEAFF.

The gene calls are TRBV15 and TRBJ2-2; D may be TRBD1 (6 bases). This CDR3 region has 16 residues. Germline assignment: CDR1 LNHNV and CDR2 YYDKDF (reference sequence). The germline V and J ends were trimmed by 5 bases and 1 base, with 14 bases remaining between them. The CDR3 loop reads CATSSPRGRNTGELFF. The CDR3 DNA follows: TGTGCCACCAGCTCCCCCAGGGGAAGGAACACCGGGGAGCTGTTTTTT.

The chain joins TRBV18 to TRBJ2-3; D remains unclear. The V end was cut by 1 base, the J end by 5 bases, with 10 bases between. The V gene's germline CDR1 is KGHSH and CDR2 LQKENI. The CDR3 loop spans 14 amino acids. CDR3 nucleotide sequence: TGTGCCAGCTCACCACTCACAGAAAGAGATACGCAGTATTTT. Translation gives CASSPLTERDTQYF.

The chain is built from TRBV10-3 and TRBJ2-1; a possible D gene is TRBD2 (5 bases). The CDR3 contains 14 residues. V gave up 11 bases and J gave up 0 bases, with 14 bases separating them. Germline V lookup: CDR1 ENHRY, CDR2 SYGVKD. CDR3 loop: CASSAASSYNEQFF. CDR3 in DNA: TGTGCCTCTTCAGCGGCCAGCTCCTACAATGAGCAGTTCTTC.

The chain recombines TRBV2 with TRBJ2-2; perhaps TRBD2 as D (5 bases). The CDR3 length is 10 residues. Trimming shortened V by 6 bases and J by 13 bases, and 9 bases separated the two germline ends. Germline lookup yields CDR1 SNHLY and CDR2 FYNNEI. CDR3 nucleotides: TGTGCCAGCAGCCTAGCAGGGCTGTTTTTT. Its translation is CASSLAGLFF. The full variable domain, completed using reference TRBV2 and TRBJ2-2, is EPEVTQTPSHQVTQMGQEVILRCVPISNHLYFYWYRQILGQKVEFLVSFYNNEISEKSEIFDDQFSVERPDGSNFTLKIRSTKLEDSAMYFCASSLAGLFFGEGSRLTVL.

CDR3 in DNA: TGTGCCTGGACAGGGGGGGGTCGTGAGCAGTTCTTC. It translates to CAWTGGGREQFF. V gene TRBV30 combines with J gene TRBJ2-1, with D perhaps matching TRBD1 or TRBD2 (7 bases each). The CDR3 covers 12 residues. Germline CDR1 GTSNPN, CDR2 SVGIG (reference sequence). The V end was cut by 4 bases, the J end by 9 bases, with 13 bases between.

The chain employs TRBV20-1 and TRBJ2-7, with D perhaps being TRBD1 or TRBD2 (5 bases each). V was cut by 3 bases and J by 2 bases, with 14 bases left in between. In germline, CDR1 is DFQATT, CDR2 SNEGSKA (reference sequence). There are 14 residues in the CDR3. This CDR3 is CSASSGTDTYEQYF. CDR3 DNA sequence: TGCAGTGCTAGTTCGGGGACGGACACCTACGAGCAGTACTTC.

V is TRBV7-8 and J is TRBJ1-6, with TRBD1 identical over 7 bases. The J segment lost 7 bases and the V segment lost 4 bases, leaving 7 bases of the junction unmatched. Germline CDR1 SGHVS, CDR2 FQNEAQ. The CDR3 sequence is 15 residues long. This CDR3 reads CASSYKPGQNSPLHF. The CDR3 DNA is TGTGCCAGCAGCTACAAACCGGGACAGAATTCACCCCTCCACTTT.

The chain links TRBV4-2 to TRBJ2-1; the D gene is possibly TRBD2 (6 bases). V lost 3 bases and J lost 10, with 7 bases in between. This CDR3 comprises 11 residues. The germline CDR1 and CDR2 sequences are LGHNA and YNFKEQ. As DNA, the CDR3 is TGTGCCAGCAGCCAGGGACTGGAGCAGTTCTTC. Translation: CASSQGLEQFF.

This clone was detected only once. The rearrangement links TRBV7-2 to TRBJ2-7, with 9 bases that match TRBD1. The J segment lost 3 bases and the V segment lost 5 bases, leaving 11 bases of the junction unmatched. CDR3 size: 16 residues. Germline V gives CDR1 SGHTA, CDR2 FQGNSA. CDR3 region: CASSPSSGTGLYEQYF. CDR3 in DNA: TGTGCCAGCAGCCCATCCTCCGGGACAGGGCTCTACGAGCAGTACTTC.

The CDR3 loop reads CASSQSEGLHDQPQHF. The CDR3 bases are TGCGCCAGCAGTCAATCGGAGGGACTTCATGATCAGCCCCAGCATTTT. The chain couples TRBV23-1 to TRBJ1-5, with D tentatively TRBD1 (5 bases). TRBV23-1 is treated as an ORF (open reading frame) with a function not yet certain. V shed 0 bases and J shed 5 bases, with 14 bases lying between them. There are 16 residues in the CDR3.

The rearrangement links TRBV4-1 to TRBJ2-1, with TRBD2 identical over 9 bases. The CDR3 is made up of 16 amino acids. Losses at the gene ends were 0 bases for V and 6 bases for J; bases not matched to a gene: 6. Germline loops: CDR1 MGHRA, CDR2 YSYEKL. The DNA for the CDR3 is TGCGCCAGCAGCCAAGAGGGTCTAGCGGGACTCAATGAGCAGTTCTTC. Its translation is CASSQEGLAGLNEQFF.

This clone was seen a few times. The V gene is TRBV5-1, the J gene TRBJ1-4; D might be TRBD1 (5 bases). Per germline, CDR1 SGHRS and CDR2 YFSETQ. This CDR3 contains 14 residues. The V end lost 4 bases, the J end lost 5 bases, and 12 bases lay between the germline ends. The CDR3 DNA reads TGCGCCAGCAGCGTCGACAGTATCAATGAAAAACTGTTTTTT. It is translated as CASSVDSINEKLFF.

The V and J genes are TRBV7-7 and TRBJ2-7, with a weak D call TRBD2 (5 bases). V shed 0 bases and J shed 4 bases, with 13 bases lying between them. Germline V gives CDR1 SSHAT, CDR2 FNYEAQ (reference sequence). The CDR3 spans 15 residues. The CDR3, as DNA: TGTGCCAGCAGCTTAGCGTTGGGAGTACGGTACGAGCAGTACTTC. This encodes CASSLALGVRYEQYF.

The sample holds one count of this clone. Other nucleotide sequences in the sample specify the same CDR3. DNA for the CDR3: TGTGCCAGTAGTATAGTAGGGCAGCCCCAGCATTTT. Translated, it gives CASSIVGQPQHF. The V call is TRBV19, the J call TRBJ1-5; no firm D call. The CDR3 is 12 amino acids. The germline CDR1 and CDR2 sequences are LNHDA and SQIVND (reference sequence). Trimming took 1 base from V and 7 from J, leaving 5 bases between them.

The rearrangement uses TRBV5-5 and TRBJ1-2; TRBD1 aligns across 11 bases. The CDR3 contains 16 residues. The germline gives CDR1 SGHKS, CDR2 YYEKEE (reference sequence). Trimming cost V 2 bases and J 2 bases; bases outside gene matches: 5. The CDR3 reads CASSFTGQGENYGYTF. The CDR3 bases are TGTGCCAGCAGCTTCACGGGACAGGGGGAGAACTATGGCTACACCTTC.

The gene calls are TRBV3-1 (or the pseudogene TRBV3-2) and TRBJ2-1; possible D gene TRBD2, 5 bases. The germline V and J ends were trimmed by 2 bases and 5 bases, with 10 bases remaining between them. CDR1 LGHDT and CDR2 YNNKEL come from the germline V gene (reference sequence). The CDR3 is made up of 14 amino acids. The CDR3 nucleotides are TGTGCCAGCAGCCAATACCCGGGAAACAATGAGCAGTTCTTC. Translating it yields CASSQYPGNNEQFF.

V is TRBV19 and J is TRBJ2-5; possible D gene TRBD2, 5 bases. The V end lost 4 bases, the J end lost 7 bases, and 16 bases lay between the germline ends. The V gene's germline CDR1 is LNHDA and CDR2 SQIVND (reference sequence). The CDR3 sequence is 14 residues long. This CDR3 reads CASSSRGVEGTQYF. In nucleotides, the CDR3 is TGTGCCAGTAGTAGCCGTGGGGTCGAGGGGACCCAGTACTTC.

This rearrangement joins TRBV7-9 to TRBJ1-6; D is possibly TRBD1 (5 bases). CDR1 is SEHNR and CDR2 is FQNEAQ in the germline V gene (reference sequence). With 5 bases removed from V and 7 bases from J, the gap between germline ends came to 12 bases. The CDR3 loop spans 14 amino acids. CDR3 in DNA: TGTGCCAGCAGCCCCGCGGGGCTAAATTCACCCCTCCACTTT. This translates into CASSPAGLNSPLHF.

The chain employs TRBV6-6 and TRBJ1-1; D not resolved. V was shortened by 0 bases and J by 5 bases, with 16 bases between the two germline ends. The germline V gene has CDR1 MNHNY and CDR2 SVGAGI (reference sequence). This CDR3 is built from 16 residues. The CDR3 sequence is CASSYSILRQRTEAFF. For the CDR3, the DNA is TGTGCCAGCAGTTACTCTATTCTAAGGCAGCGGACTGAAGCTTTCTTT.

This chain connects TRBV10-3 to TRBJ2-1; TRBD1 agrees at 10 bases. Per the germline V gene, CDR1 is ENHRY and CDR2 is SYGVKD. J gave up 4 bases and V 0 bases, and 0 bases lay outside the gene matches. This CDR3 has 15 residues. CDR3 DNA: TGTGCCATCAGTGAGTCGGGACAGGGGTACAATGAGCAGTTCTTC. Amino acids: CAISESGQGYNEQFF.

The rearrangement links TRBV28 to TRBJ2-7, with 8 positions matching TRBD1. The V and J ends lost 5 bases and 6 bases, in that order; junction bases with no gene match: 0. Per the germline V gene, CDR1 is MDHEN and CDR2 is SYDVKM. The CDR3 length is 11 residues. The CDR3 DNA sequence: TGTGCCAGCAGTGACAGGGGCGAGCAGTACTTC. Translation: CASSDRGEQYF.

The V and J genes are TRBV5-1 and TRBJ2-7; 11 bases agree with TRBD2. After removal of 0 bases from V and 0 bases from J, the junction contained 5 bases not matched to a gene. The CDR3 runs 17 residues. Looked up from germline, CDR1 is SGHRS and CDR2 is YFSETQ. CDR3 DNA: TGCGCCAGCAGCTTGGCCGATACTAGCGGGGGCTCCTACGAGCAGTACTTC. It encodes CASSLADTSGGSYEQYF.